The next 22 T cell receptor beta chains were all read from a single sample in a study of T cells in Graves' hyperthyroidism and ophthalmopathy. RNA transcripts gave rise to amplified TCR beta CDR3 regions. Researchers ran a first-round RT-PCR on the TCR CDR3 using the HTBI primer set. TCRdb itself ran the multiplex PCR reads through MiXCR, one entry per CDR3 protein. There are under 300,000 distinct CDR3 sequences in the sample; 13% occur only once, and 6% to 8% lies in the top ten. Sequencing used blood. The source of these receptors is a woman aged 30 to 39 with Graves' hyperthyroidism that later progressed to Graves' ophthalmopathy.

The chain couples TRBV2 to TRBJ1-5; D uncertain. With 3 bases removed from V and 8 bases from J, the gap between germline ends came to 20 bases. CDR1 and CDR2 (germline): SNHLY, FYNNEI. This CDR3 contains 16 residues. The CDR3 sequence is CASSEQEVGTGKPQHF. The CDR3 DNA reads as TGTGCCAGCAGTGAGCAAGAGGTGGGCACGGGGAAGCCCCAGCATTTT.

As for this clonotype: A read error is possible here, since a much larger clone lies one base away. The gene calls are TRBV12-3 or TRBV12-4 and TRBJ1-2; D remains ambiguous. The CDR3 has 11 residues. The CDR3 nucleotides read TGTGCCAGCAGCTCCGCGGGAGGCTACGCCTTC. Protein: CASSSAGGYAF.

V usage is TRBV5-4 and J usage is TRBJ1-1; 7 bases match TRBD1. Per the germline V gene, CDR1 is SGHNT and CDR2 is YYREEE (reference sequence). V gave up 3 bases and J gave up 4 bases; unmatched junction bases: 12. The CDR3 has 16 amino acids. The CDR3 is CASSSSPAGGFTEAFF. In DNA form, the CDR3 reads TGTGCCAGCAGCTCATCCCCCGCAGGGGGTTTCACTGAAGCTTTCTTT.

This clonotype occurred many times. The V gene is TRBV7-2, the J gene TRBJ2-7; TRBD2 matches at 11 bases. Looked up from germline, CDR1 is SGHTA and CDR2 is FQGNSA. V gave up 6 bases and J gave up 1 base; unmatched junction bases: 5. The CDR3 totals 15 residues. Here the CDR3 DNA reads TGTGCCAGCAGGCCTAGCGGGAGGCTATCCTACGAGCAGTACTTC. As protein: CASRPSGRLSYEQYF.

Ten or more counts support this clonotype. The chain combines TRBV11-2 with TRBJ1-1; tentative D call: TRBD1 (5 bases). The germline CDR1 and CDR2 sequences are SGHAT and FQNNGV. Between the trimmed V and J ends, which lost 1 base and 1 base, there was a span of 10 bases. The CDR3 is made up of 15 amino acids. The CDR3 protein is CASSLGWGGNTEAFF. CDR3 bases: TGTGCCAGCAGCTTAGGATGGGGGGGGAACACTGAAGCTTTCTTT. Using reference TRBV11-2 and TRBJ1-1 for the parts outside the CDR3, the full variable domain is EAGVAQSPRYKIIEKRQSVAFWCNPISGHATLYWYQQILGQGPKLLIQFQNNGVVDDSQLPKDRFSAERLKGVDSTLKIQPAKLEDSAVYLCASSLGWGGNTEAFFGQGTRLTVV.

Many counts were recorded for this clonotype. J is TRBJ2-1 and V is TRBV4-3, with 9 bases fitting TRBD1. Unmatched junction bases numbered 4, after V lost 0 bases and J lost 7 bases. Germline-derived CDR1 and CDR2 are LGHNA and YSLEER. CDR3 size: 15 residues. The CDR3 nucleotides are TGCGCCAGCAGCCAAGATCTACAGGGGGCGAATGAGCAGTTCTTC. Protein sequence: CASSQDLQGANEQFF.

This clonotype was seen only a few times. This rearrangement joins TRBV6-1 to TRBJ2-1, with a possible D match to TRBD1 (6 bases). Trimming pared 0 bases from V and 7 bases from J, leaving 10 bases between. The CDR3 loop spans 14 amino acids. Per the germline V gene, CDR1 is MNHNS and CDR2 is SASEGT. The CDR3 DNA sequence: TGTGCCAGCAGTGAAGCTTACAGGGCGAATGAGCAGTTCTTC. Protein sequence: CASSEAYRANEQFF.

This clonotype was picked up a small number of times. One base away lies a much larger clone, so this may be a sequencing read error. This chain joins TRBV18 and TRBJ2-2; 9 positions agree with TRBD2. CDR1 and CDR2 from the germline V gene are KGHSH and LQKENI. The CDR3 loop spans 16 amino acids. CDR3 DNA: TGTGCCAGCTCAAATATAGCGGGAGATAGCACCGGGGAGCCGTTTTTT. Encoded protein: CASSNIAGDSTGEPFF.

This chain uses TRBV7-2 with TRBJ2-4; D is perhaps TRBD1 (6 bases). There are 16 residues in the CDR3. V was clipped by 5 bases and J by 2 bases, with 16 bases between them. Germline V gene lookup returns CDR1 SGHTA and CDR2 FQGNSA. The CDR3: CASSTQPQGTKNIQYF. CDR3 DNA: TGTGCCAGCAGCACCCAACCTCAGGGGACCAAAAACATTCAGTACTTC.

J is TRBJ2-7 and V is TRBV6-1; D might be TRBD2 (6 bases). V was clipped by 5 bases and J by 2 bases, with 10 bases between them. This CDR3 has 13 residues. Germline CDR1 and CDR2: MNHNS and SASEGT. Written as DNA, the CDR3 is TGTGCCAGCAGTACCGGGAGCGCCTACGAGCAGTACTTC. Translated: CASSTGSAYEQYF.

This clonotype was observed a handful of times. The CDR3 nucleotides read TGCAGTGCTCCCGACAGGGGGCCTACTGAAGCTTTCTTT. It yields the protein CSAPDRGPTEAFF. The chain is built from TRBV20-1 and TRBJ1-1; the match to TRBD1 covers 10 bases. The CDR3 is 13 residues long. V shed 5 bases and J 5 bases; nucleotides not matched to a gene: 5. Germline CDR1 and CDR2: DFQATT and SNEGSKA (reference sequence).

This clonotype occurred once. The chain employs TRBV28 and TRBJ2-7; 9 bases line up with TRBD2. This CDR3 has 13 amino acids. The V gene end was trimmed by 8 bases and the J gene end by 5 bases; junction bases not matched to a gene: 7. Germline loops: CDR1 MDHEN, CDR2 SYDVKM. CDR3 in DNA: TGTGCCAGCGTGCGGGGGGGCCGCGACGAGCAGTACTTC. Translated, it gives CASVRGGRDEQYF. The full variable domain, its missing parts supplied by reference TRBV28 and TRBJ2-7, is DVKVTQSSRYLVKRTGEKVFLECVQDMDHENMFWYRQDPGLGLRLIYFSYDVKMKEKGDIPEGYSVSREKKERFSLILESASTNQTSMYLCASVRGGRDEQYFGPGTRLTVT.

This clonotype has at least ten counts. This chain uses TRBV12-3 or TRBV12-4 with TRBJ1-2, with TRBD1 matching over 10 bases. The CDR3 extends over 16 amino acids. The V and J ends lost 6 bases and 7 bases, in that order; junction bases with no gene match: 14. The CDR3 sequence: CASSDTSVGQGIGYTF. The CDR3 DNA follows: TGTGCCAGCAGCGATACTTCTGTGGGACAGGGGATTGGCTACACCTTC.

This clonotype was detected a few times. The chain carries TRBV29-1 and TRBJ2-5; 7 bases fit TRBD2. The CDR3 loop spans 14 amino acids. Germline CDR1 is SQVTM and CDR2 is ANQGSEA. CDR3 nucleotide sequence: TGCAGTATAATATCGCGGGAGACGGTGGAGACCCAGTACTTC. This sequence encodes CSIISRETVETQYF.

This clonotype was seen a single time. A read error may be the cause here, since a much bigger clone is one base away. This chain links TRBV6-1 with TRBJ2-1; D perhaps matches TRBD2 (5 bases). CDR3 size: 13 residues. The germline V and J ends were trimmed by 6 bases and 10 bases, with 16 bases remaining between them. Germline assignment: CDR1 MNHNS and CDR2 SASEGT. The CDR3 is CASSGVPASEQFF. The CDR3 region has the DNA TGTGCCAGCAGCGGAGTTCCAGCTAGCGAGCAGTTCTTC.

This clonotype came up many times. The chain carries TRBV12-3 or TRBV12-4 and TRBJ1-1, with D perhaps matching TRBD1 (5 bases). V lost 7 bases, J lost 1 base, and 10 bases lay in between. The CDR3 extends over 13 amino acids. Here the CDR3 reads CASTTGANTEAFF. CDR3 nucleotides: TGTGCCAGCACAACAGGAGCGAACACTGAAGCTTTCTTT.

This clonotype was detected many times. The genes are TRBV29-1 and TRBJ2-1; D remains unclear. The germline V gene has CDR1 SQVTM and CDR2 ANQGSEA. The CDR3 contains 10 residues. V lost 4 bases and J lost 10, with 8 bases in between. Here the CDR3 reads CSVVASEQFF. The DNA for the CDR3 is TGCAGCGTTGTGGCGAGCGAGCAGTTCTTC.

The chain joins TRBV14 to TRBJ2-1; no definite D call. V was cut by 4 bases and J by 0 bases, with 10 bases left in between. From germline, CDR1 is SGHDN and CDR2 FVKESK. The CDR3 has 15 residues. The CDR3 region has the DNA TGTGCCAGCAGCCGACTTCCGAGCTCCTACAATGAGCAGTTCTTC. Translating gives CASSRLPSSYNEQFF.

This clonotype was seen only a few times. This sequence joins TRBV5-1 and TRBJ1-5; the match to TRBD1 covers 7 bases. The CDR3 is 15 residues long. Germline CDR1 SGHRS, CDR2 YFSETQ. V lost 2 bases to trimming and J lost 1 base; unmatched junction nucleotides: 3. The CDR3 region has the DNA TGCGCCAGCAGCTTAACAGGGGTAAGCAATCAGCCCCAGCATTTT. Translated: CASSLTGVSNQPQHF.

This chain links TRBV20-1 with TRBJ1-4; no clear D. Trimming removed 6 bases from V and 5 bases from J, with 7 bases in between. Per the germline V gene, CDR1 is DFQATT and CDR2 is SNEGSKA (reference sequence). CDR3 length: 11 residues. CDR3 bases: TGCAGTGCCGACCGGAATGAAAAACTGTTTTTT. It is translated as CSADRNEKLFF.

Details on this clonotype: A much larger clone lies one base from this, so it may be a read error. The J gene is TRBJ2-4, the V gene TRBV6-2 or TRBV6-3, with TRBD2 matching over 7 bases. The J call could be wrong; TRBJ2-1 is a better fit for the DNA end. This CDR3 is 17 amino acids long. CDR1 and CDR2 (germline): MNHEY, SVGEGT. The CDR3 spells CASSYSLRDYSPNDQFF. Here the CDR3 DNA reads TGTGCCAGCAGTTACTCGCTCCGGGACTATTCACCCAATGATCAGTTCTTC.

This clonotype has only a few counts. V usage is TRBV27 and J usage is TRBJ2-6; 10 positions match TRBD1. CDR3 size: 17 residues. V was clipped by 6 bases and J by 4 bases; unmatched bases: 9. The germline V gene has CDR1 MNHEY and CDR2 SMNVEV (reference sequence). The CDR3 region is CASRPGQGSSGANVLTF. The DNA of the CDR3 is TGTGCCAGCAGGCCGGGACAGGGGTCTTCGGGGGCCAACGTCCTGACTTTC.